These 13 T cell receptor beta chains originate from one sample sequenced in a study of blood T cell repertoires in COVID-19. The assay was immunoSEQ multiplex PCR, and TCRdb's table has in-frame clones only and misses some. The sample holds 200,000 to 300,000 clones, about 89% seen once. Sequencing was performed on peripheral blood. Every receptor here comes from a man aged 40-49 years who had recovered from COVID-19.

The rearrangement links TRBV2 to TRBJ1-2; 11 bases are a match to TRBD1. V shed 4 bases, J shed 4 bases, and the junction held 2 bases outside the gene matches. This CDR3 has 14 residues. Per the germline V gene, CDR1 is SNHLY and CDR2 is FYNNEI. CDR3 residues: CASSGTGGGYGYTF. The CDR3 region has the DNA TGTGCCAGCAGTGGGACAGGGGGCGGCTATGGCTACACCTTC.

This sequence joins TRBV28 and TRBJ1-5; TRBD1 agrees at 9 bases. Germline CDR1 MDHEN, CDR2 SYDVKM. Germline trimming cut 3 bases from V and 4 bases from J; bases unmatched to any gene: 1. There are 14 residues in the CDR3. For the CDR3, the DNA is TGTGCCAGCAGTTTCGGGACAGGGAATCAGCCCCAGCATTTT. Its translation: CASSFGTGNQPQHF.

The chain employs TRBV7-8 and TRBJ1-5; D might be TRBD1 (6 bases). With 2 bases removed from V and 4 bases from J, the gap between germline ends came to 9 bases. Per germline, CDR1 SGHVS and CDR2 FQNEAQ. This CDR3 region has 14 residues. CDR3 sequence (DNA): TGTGCCAGCAGCTTACTCAGGGGAAATCAGCCCCAGCATTTT. Residues: CASSLLRGNQPQHF.

The gene calls are TRBV5-4 and TRBJ2-7, with D possibly TRBD1 on 5 matching bases. The length of the CDR3 is 13 residues. Trimming took off 4 bases at V and 5 bases at J, with 13 bases between the two ends. Germline V CDR1 and CDR2: SGHNT, YYREEE (reference sequence). CDR3 protein: CASSQTGVNEQYF. DNA of the CDR3: TGTGCCAGCAGCCAAACAGGAGTCAACGAGCAGTACTTC.

The J gene is TRBJ1-6, the V gene TRBV30, with D possibly being TRBD1 (5 bases). Per germline, CDR1 GTSNPN and CDR2 SVGIG (reference sequence). This CDR3 is 17 amino acids long. Trimming shortened V by 1 base and J by 0 bases, and 13 bases separated the two germline ends. This CDR3 is CAWSGGRLSSYNSPLHF. The CDR3 nucleotides read TGTGCCTGGAGTGGGGGCAGGTTGAGCTCCTATAATTCACCCCTCCACTTT. Filled out from reference TRBV30 and TRBJ1-6, the complete variable domain reads SQTIHQWPATLVQPVGSPLSLECTVEGTSNPNLYWYRQAAGRGLQLLFYSVGIGQISSEVPQNLSASRPQDRQFILSSKKLLLSDSGFYLCAWSGGRLSSYNSPLHFGNGTRLTVT.

The CDR3 loop is CASRGPRAEAFF. DNA for the CDR3: TGTGCCAGCAGAGGGCCGAGGGCTGAAGCTTTCTTT. This chain joins TRBV27 and TRBJ1-1; D is undetermined. This CDR3 has 12 residues. V was trimmed by 6 bases and J by 6 bases, leaving 11 bases between them. CDR1 is MNHEY, CDR2 SMNVEV, per germline (reference sequence).

This chain uses TRBV19 with TRBJ2-1; 11 bases fit TRBD2. Germline V gives CDR1 LNHDA, CDR2 SQIVND (reference sequence). This CDR3 comprises 15 residues. The V gene end was trimmed by 4 bases and the J gene end by 3 bases; junction bases not matched to a gene: 2. The CDR3 nucleotides read TGTGCCAGTAGTAGGACTAGCGGGTTCTACAATGAGCAGTTCTTC. Translation gives CASSRTSGFYNEQFF.

V is TRBV15 and J is TRBJ1-5, with TRBD1 as a possible D gene (6 bases). Trimming stripped 0 bases from V and 5 bases from J, with 11 bases between. The CDR3 loop spans 15 amino acids. In germline, CDR1 is LNHNV, CDR2 YYDKDF (reference sequence). For the CDR3, the DNA is TGTGCCACCAGCAGAGAACAGGGAGGGCATCAGCCCCAGCATTTT. The encoded protein is CATSREQGGHQPQHF.

This chain connects TRBV7-6 to TRBJ2-5; weak D call: TRBD2 (6 bases). The CDR3 spans 17 residues. Germline V gives CDR1 SGHVS, CDR2 FNYEAQ. Trimming removed 5 bases at V and 4 bases at J, with 23 bases between. The CDR3 loop reads CASSPRSGSWGGETQYF. For the CDR3, the DNA is TGTGCCAGCAGCCCGAGGTCGGGGAGCTGGGGAGGAGAGACCCAGTACTTC. Full variable domain (missing parts from reference TRBV7-6 and TRBJ2-5): GAGVSQSPRYKVTKRGQDVALRCDPISGHVSLYWYRQALGQGPEFLTYFNYEAQQDKSGLPNDRFSAERPEGSISTLTIQRTEQRDSAMYRCASSPRSGSWGGETQYFGPGTRLLVL.

The gene calls are TRBV9 and TRBJ2-3; 8 bases fit TRBD2. J gave up 2 bases and V 0 bases, and 11 bases lay outside the gene matches. This CDR3 is built from 18 residues. In germline, CDR1 is SGDLS, CDR2 YYNGEE. CDR3 bases: TGTGCCAGCAGCGTAGGCCTAGCGGGCTGGGGTCTCACAGATACGCAGTATTTT. Translated: CASSVGLAGWGLTDTQYF.

The rearrangement links TRBV5-8 to TRBJ1-6; D gene uncertain. V lost 2 bases, J lost 10 bases, and 13 bases lay in between. This CDR3 has 14 amino acids. Germline V lookup: CDR1 SGHTS, CDR2 YDEGEE. CDR3 region: CASSFGSSGSPLHF. The CDR3 nucleotides are TGTGCCAGCAGCTTTGGGTCCTCGGGATCACCCCTCCACTTT.

The rearrangement links TRBV29-1 to TRBJ2-7; D may be TRBD2 (5 bases). Per the germline V gene, CDR1 is SQVTM and CDR2 is ANQGSEA. CDR3 length equals 13 residues. V was shortened by 3 bases and J by 4 bases, with 13 bases between the two germline ends. CDR3 in DNA: TGCAGCGTTGAGGAGGAACAACCATACGAGCAGTACTTC. This sequence encodes CSVEEEQPYEQYF.

V is TRBV29-1 and J is TRBJ2-7; 8 nucleotides agree with TRBD1. This CDR3 contains 13 residues. Germline CDR1 is SQVTM and CDR2 is ANQGSEA. Trimming at V came to 7 bases and at J to 7 bases, leaving 12 bases not matched to a gene. The CDR3 protein is CSGRTGQFSEQYF. CDR3 nucleotides: TGCAGCGGTCGGACAGGGCAGTTTTCGGAGCAGTACTTC.